This T cell receptor (beta chain) came from a study of T cell repertoires in cytomegalovirus infection. Study-level background: Public TCR beta signature analysis indicated the presence of both CMV infection and matching HLA type.

MiXCR, applied by TCRdb to the reads, yields one record per CDR3 protein. The sample lists some 220,000 distinct CDR3 sequences, roughly an eighth occurring once. Points from the study as a whole: Ex vivo responses were dominated by HLA-C-restricted CMV-specific TCR beta clonotypes. Public TCR beta family frequency separated CMV-and-HLA carriers, including in an independent cohort.

This clonotype was counted between two and nine times. Its matching antigen is unknown. Sequencing was performed on PBMCs. The sequence was obtained from a human donor in good health (CMV status not recorded). Some clones in this sample may be carry-over from other donors' samples.

For the CDR3, the DNA is TGCAGTGCTAGATATAGCGGGAGAGAAACAGATACGCAGTATTTT. Protein: CSARYSGRETDTQYF. The chain links TRBV20-1 to TRBJ2-3; 9 bases align to TRBD2. V was pared by 2 bases and J by 3 bases, with 6 bases of the junction left unmatched. The germline V gene has CDR1 DFQATT and CDR2 SNEGSKA (reference sequence). This CDR3 contains 15 residues.